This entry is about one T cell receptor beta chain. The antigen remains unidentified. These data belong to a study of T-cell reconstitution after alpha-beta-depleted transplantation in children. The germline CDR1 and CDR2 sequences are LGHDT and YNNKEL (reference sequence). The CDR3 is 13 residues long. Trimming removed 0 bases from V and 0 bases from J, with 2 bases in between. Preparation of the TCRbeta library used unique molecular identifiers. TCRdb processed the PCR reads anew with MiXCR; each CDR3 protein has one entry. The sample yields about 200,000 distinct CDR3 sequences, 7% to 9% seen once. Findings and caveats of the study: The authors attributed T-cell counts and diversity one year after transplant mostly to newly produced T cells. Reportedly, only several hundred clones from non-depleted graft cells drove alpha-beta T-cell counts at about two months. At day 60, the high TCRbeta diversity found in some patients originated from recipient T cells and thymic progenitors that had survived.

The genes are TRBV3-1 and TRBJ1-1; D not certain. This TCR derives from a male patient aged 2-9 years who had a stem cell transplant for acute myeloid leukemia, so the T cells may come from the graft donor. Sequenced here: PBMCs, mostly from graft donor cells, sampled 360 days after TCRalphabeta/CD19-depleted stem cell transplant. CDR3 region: CASSQEMNTEAFF. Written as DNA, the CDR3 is TGTGCCAGCAGCCAAGAGATGAACACTGAAGCTTTCTTT.